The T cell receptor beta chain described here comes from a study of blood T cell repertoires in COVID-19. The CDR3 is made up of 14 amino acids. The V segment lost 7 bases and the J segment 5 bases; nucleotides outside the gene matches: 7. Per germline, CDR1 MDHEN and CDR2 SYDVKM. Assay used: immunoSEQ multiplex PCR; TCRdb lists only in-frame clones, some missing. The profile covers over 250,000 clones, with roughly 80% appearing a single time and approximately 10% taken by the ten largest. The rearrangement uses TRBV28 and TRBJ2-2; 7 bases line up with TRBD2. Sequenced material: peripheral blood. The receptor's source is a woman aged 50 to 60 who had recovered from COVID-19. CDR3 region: CASITGGETGELFF. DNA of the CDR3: TGTGCCAGCATCACGGGGGGTGAAACCGGGGAGCTGTTTTTT.